This T cell receptor beta chain was captured in a study of PD-1 blockade in classical Hodgkin lymphoma. Brentuximab vedotin exposure varied, and every patient relapsed after autologous stem cell transplantation. Complete response, partial response or progressive disease were the best responses. Assay used: immunoSEQ multiplex PCR; TCRdb lists only in-frame clones, some missing. The table has 17,000 or so clones, 82% seen once. General study results and limits: Patients with a complete response exhibited baseline diversity comparable to newly diagnosed patients. The study found that TCR diversity rose significantly by C4D1 in CD4+ but not CD8+ cells.

Concerning this clone itself: Its antigen is as yet unknown.

This material consisted of peripheral blood mononuclear cells (PBMCs), taken before the second cycle of nivolumab. The TCR originated in a human donor with classical Hodgkin lymphoma.

The CDR3 DNA is TGTGCCAGCAGCTTGGATCCAACGACCTCTAATTCACCCCTCCACTTT. It translates to CASSLDPTTSNSPLHF. The chain is built from TRBV5-6 and TRBJ1-6; D is undetermined. Germline assignment: CDR1 SGHDT and CDR2 YYEEEE. The CDR3 is 16 amino acids. V lost 0 bases to trimming and J lost 6 bases, with 13 bases between them.